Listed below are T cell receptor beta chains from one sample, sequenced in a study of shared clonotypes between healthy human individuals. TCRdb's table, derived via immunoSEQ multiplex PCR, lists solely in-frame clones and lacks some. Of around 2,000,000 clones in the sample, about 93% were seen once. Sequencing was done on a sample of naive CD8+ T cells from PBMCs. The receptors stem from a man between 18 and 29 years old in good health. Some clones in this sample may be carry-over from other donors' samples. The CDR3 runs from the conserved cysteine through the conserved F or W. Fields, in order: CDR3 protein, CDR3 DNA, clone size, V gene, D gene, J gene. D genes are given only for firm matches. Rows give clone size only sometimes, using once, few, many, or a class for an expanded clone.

CDR3 protein: CASSPGRNYGYTF
CDR3 DNA: TGTGCCAGCAGCCCTGGGCGGAACTATGGCTACACCTTC
clone size: -
V gene: TRBV6-4
D gene: -
J gene: TRBJ1-2

CDR3 protein: CASNKVGGPSYEQYF
CDR3 DNA: TGTGCCAGCAACAAAGTCGGGGGGCCCTCCTACGAGCAGTACTTC
clone size: once
V gene: TRBV21-1
D gene: -
J gene: TRBJ2-7

CDR3 protein: CASSQGPRQGGLETQYF
CDR3 DNA: TGCGCCAGCAGCCAAGGTCCCCGGCAGGGAGGTTTGGAGACCCAGTACTTC
clone size: -
V gene: TRBV4-1
D gene: -
J gene: TRBJ2-5

CDR3 protein: CSVALGGDEQYF
CDR3 DNA: TGCAGCGTTGCTTTAGGGGGCGACGAGCAATACTTC
clone size: -
V gene: TRBV29-1
D gene: TRBD1
J gene: TRBJ2-7

CDR3 protein: CASSLNPGGTNYGYTF
CDR3 DNA: TGTGCCAGCAGCCTCAACCCCGGGGGAACCAACTATGGCTACACCTTC
clone size: -
V gene: TRBV9
D gene: -
J gene: TRBJ1-2

CDR3 protein: CASSGGLAGVHEQYF
CDR3 DNA: TGTGCCAGCAGCGGAGGACTAGCGGGAGTCCACGAGCAGTACTTC
clone size: -
V gene: TRBV13
D gene: TRBD2
J gene: TRBJ2-7

CDR3 protein: CASSSGPYEQYF
CDR3 DNA: TGTGCCAGCAGCTCCGGCCCCTACGAGCAGTACTTC
clone size: -
V gene: TRBV7-9
D gene: -
J gene: TRBJ2-7

CDR3 protein: CASSGQHSYNEQFF
CDR3 DNA: TGTGCCAGCAGCGGTCAGCACTCCTACAATGAGCAGTTCTTC
clone size: -
V gene: TRBV7-3
D gene: -
J gene: TRBJ2-1

CDR3 protein: CASSSYPGQKFNDGYTF
CDR3 DNA: TGCGCCAGCAGCTCCTACCCAGGACAGAAGTTCAACGATGGCTACACCTTC
clone size: -
V gene: TRBV5-1
D gene: -
J gene: TRBJ1-2

CDR3 protein: CASSYDRDYGYTF
CDR3 DNA: TGTGCCAGCAGTTACGACCGGGACTATGGCTACACCTTC
clone size: -
V gene: TRBV6-5
D gene: -
J gene: TRBJ1-2